Shown below are 4 T cell receptor beta chains from a single sample sequenced in a study of vaccination and CD4 T cells after COVID-19. For these receptors, no antigen is known. Scientists ran DNA taken from cultured CD4+ T cells through the Oncomine TCR Beta short-read assay for sequencing. TCRdb re-called the PCR reads with MiXCR, one entry per CDR3 protein. The sample consists of 9,500 to 15,000 distinct CDR3 sequences, approximately 64% of them appearing once. This sample's treatment: approximately 9-day PBMC culture with coronavirus spike peptide pools or control peptides (ViraFEST assay). The sample consisted of CD4+ T cells from blood, cultured in vitro, taken before SARS-CoV-2 vaccination. The receptors come from a human donor who had recovered from COVID-19.

This chain links TRBV7-9 with TRBJ2-7, with TRBD1 as a possible D gene (6 bases). The CDR3 is made up of 14 amino acids. Trimming took off 7 bases at V and 2 bases at J, with 15 bases between the two ends. From germline, CDR1 is SEHNR and CDR2 FQNEAQ (reference sequence). Here the CDR3 reads CASTRTERAYEQYF. The DNA for the CDR3 is TGTGCCAGCACGCGGACAGAGAGAGCCTACGAGCAGTACTTC.

This clonotype showed up just a few times. The chain uses TRBV7-2 and TRBJ1-2; D is possibly TRBD1 (5 bases). Per the germline V gene, CDR1 is SGHTA and CDR2 is FQGNSA. The V end lost 5 bases, the J end lost 7 bases, and 17 bases lay between the germline ends. The CDR3 has 14 amino acids. The CDR3 nucleotides are TGTGCCAGCAGCATGGCGAGGGAGGGGACTGGCTACACCTTC. This gives the protein CASSMAREGTGYTF.

The J gene is TRBJ2-4, the V gene TRBV28; 11 bases fit TRBD2. The CDR3 is 15 residues long. Germline V gene sequence: CDR1 MDHEN, CDR2 SYDVKM. V dropped 6 bases and J dropped 1; count of bases not matched to a gene: 2. The CDR3 region is CASSRTSGAKNIQYF. CDR3 in DNA: TGTGCCAGCAGCCGGACTAGCGGGGCCAAAAACATTCAGTACTTC.

This sequence joins TRBV7-2 and TRBJ1-1; no reliable D call. Germline V gives CDR1 SGHTA, CDR2 FQGNSA. The CDR3 spans 13 residues. V was clipped by 2 bases and J by 0 bases, with 4 bases between them. The CDR3 region has the DNA TGTGCCAGCAGCTTATCATTGAACACTGAAGCTTTCTTT. Protein sequence: CASSLSLNTEAFF.